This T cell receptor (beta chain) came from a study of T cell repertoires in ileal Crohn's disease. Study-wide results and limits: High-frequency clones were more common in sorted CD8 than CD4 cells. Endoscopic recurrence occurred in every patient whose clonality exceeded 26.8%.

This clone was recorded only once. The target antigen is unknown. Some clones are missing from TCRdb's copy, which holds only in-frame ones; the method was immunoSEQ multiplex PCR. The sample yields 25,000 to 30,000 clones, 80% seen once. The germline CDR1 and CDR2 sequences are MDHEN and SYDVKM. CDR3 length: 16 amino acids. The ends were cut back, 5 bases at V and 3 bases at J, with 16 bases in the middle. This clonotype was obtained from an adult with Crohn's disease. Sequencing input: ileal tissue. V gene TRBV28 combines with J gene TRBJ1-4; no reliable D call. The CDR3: CASSPHRTGANEKLFF. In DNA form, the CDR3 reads TGTGCCAGCAGTCCCCACCGGACCGGGGCTAATGAAAAACTGTTTTTT.